The 12 T cell receptor beta chains given below trace back to one sample, sequenced in a study of CD8+CD57+ T cells in acquired aplastic anemia. TCR beta VDJ and CDR3 profiling used genomic DNA as template. TCRdb itself ran the reads through MiXCR, one entry per CDR3 protein. Here the sample spans roughly 58,000 distinct CDR3 sequences, under 55% being singletons. The sample consisted of sorted CD4+, CD8+, or CD8+CD57+ T cells (not recorded which) from PBMCs. Every receptor here comes from a human donor in good health, serving as a control.

This chain joins TRBV7-2 and TRBJ1-1; D unresolved. The V end was cut by 5 bases, the J end by 1 base, with 11 bases between. CDR3 length: 14 residues. Per germline, CDR1 SGHTA and CDR2 FQGNSA. CDR3 amino acids: CASSVRGENTEAFF. In DNA, the CDR3 is TGTGCCAGCAGCGTGCGGGGAGAGAACACTGAAGCTTTCTTT. The full variable domain, in which reference TRBV7-2 and TRBJ1-1 provide the parts outside the CDR3, is GAGVSQSPSNKVTEKGKDVELRCDPISGHTALYWYRQSLGQGLEFLIYFQGNSAPDKSGLPSDRFSAERTGGSVSTLTIQRTQQEDSAVYLCASSVRGENTEAFFGQGTRLTVV.

This clonotype was observed a few times. This may stem from a read error, because a much larger clone lies one nucleotide away. The gene calls are TRBV4-1 and TRBJ2-1; D might be TRBD1 (6 bases). The germline V gene has CDR1 MGHRA and CDR2 YSYEKL. With 4 bases removed from V and 6 bases from J, the gap between germline ends came to 19 bases. This CDR3 contains 16 residues. CDR3 in DNA: TGCGCCAGCAGCCGGCCAGGGGCTACCCTAGGCAATGAGCAGTTCTTC. Amino acids: CASSRPGATLGNEQFF.

CDR3: CASSEDQGRLNEKLFF. DNA for the CDR3: TGTGCCAGCAGTGAAGATCAAGGGAGATTGAATGAAAAACTGTTTTTT. This chain connects TRBV25-1 to TRBJ1-4; D remains ambiguous. The V end lost 2 bases, the J end lost 5 bases, and 15 bases lay between the germline ends. Per germline, CDR1 MGHDK and CDR2 SYGVNS. CDR3 length: 16 residues.

The rearrangement links TRBV2 to TRBJ1-2; possibly TRBD1 for D (6 bases). The CDR3 totals 14 residues. V lost 1 base, J lost 3 bases, and 9 bases lay in between. Germline CDR1 reads SNHLY; CDR2 reads FYNNEI. The CDR3 sequence is CASSEVRGDYGYTF. As DNA, the CDR3 is TGTGCCAGCAGTGAAGTCAGGGGCGACTATGGCTACACCTTC.

The chain carries TRBV19 and TRBJ2-1, with TRBD2 identical over 8 bases. This CDR3 is built from 14 residues. After removal of 4 bases from V and 12 bases from J, the junction contained 11 bases not matched to a gene. The germline gives CDR1 LNHDA, CDR2 SQIVND (reference sequence). The CDR3 bases are TGTGCCAGTAGTACCGGGGGGGCAGGGAGTTGGCAGTTCTTC. It is translated as CASSTGGAGSWQFF.

The rearrangement joins TRBV10-3 to TRBJ2-7, with TRBD1 identical over 7 bases. In germline, CDR1 is ENHRY, CDR2 SYGVKD. J gave up 5 bases and V 6 bases, and 10 bases lay outside the gene matches. The CDR3 covers 14 residues. The CDR3 DNA sequence: TGTGCCATCAGGGAACAGGGGAGTTCCCACGAGCAGTACTTC. Translation: CAIREQGSSHEQYF.

This clonotype was detected ten times or more. The chain carries TRBV6-1 and TRBJ2-3; D possibly matches TRBD1 or TRBD2 (5 bases each). Germline lookup yields CDR1 MNHNS and CDR2 SASEGT. This CDR3 comprises 17 residues. Trimming pared 6 bases from V and 1 base from J, leaving 20 bases between. The CDR3 nucleotides are TGTGCCAGCAGGCCGGGACCACTGAAGGGTGGCACAGATACGCAGTATTTT. Protein product: CASRPGPLKGGTDTQYF.

At least ten counts were recorded for this clonotype. The genes are TRBV20-1 and TRBJ2-1; D call uncertain. The germline V and J ends were trimmed by 1 base and 0 bases, with 13 bases remaining between them. The V gene's germline CDR1 is DFQATT and CDR2 SNEGSKA (reference sequence). The CDR3 is 16 amino acids. In DNA, the CDR3 is TGCAGTGCTAGAGTCTCTCGAAATAGCTCCTACAATGAGCAGTTCTTC. This encodes CSARVSRNSSYNEQFF.

This chain uses TRBV11-1 with TRBJ2-1, with TRBD2 matching 12 bases. Losses at the gene ends were 6 bases for V and 8 bases for J; bases not matched to a gene: 11. The CDR3 is 16 residues long. CDR1 SGHAT and CDR2 FQDESV come from the germline V gene (reference sequence). Here the CDR3 DNA reads TGTGCCAGCAGGACGGCCCGGACTAGCGGGAACTATGAGCAGTTCTTC. It encodes CASRTARTSGNYEQFF.

This clonotype was recorded only once. This chain joins TRBV18 and TRBJ2-3, with TRBD2 as a possible D gene (5 bases). V was clipped by 3 bases and J by 1 base, with 17 bases between them. This CDR3 is 17 amino acids long. The germline V gene encodes CDR1 KGHSH and CDR2 LQKENI. The CDR3 loop reads CASSPREVRVGTDTQYF. CDR3 bases: TGTGCCAGCTCACCCCGCGAGGTGAGGGTGGGCACAGATACGCAGTATTTT.

This chain links TRBV20-1 with TRBJ2-7, with TRBD1 identical over 8 bases. The CDR3 covers 13 residues. V was clipped by 3 bases and J by 6 bases; unmatched bases: 7. Germline CDR1 reads DFQATT; CDR2 reads SNEGSKA (reference sequence). The CDR3 DNA reads as TGCAGTGCTAGGGACAGGGTCAGATCCGAGCAGTACTTC. Encoded protein: CSARDRVRSEQYF.

The chain uses TRBV25-1 and TRBJ2-5; maybe TRBD2 (5 bases). Trimming removed 10 bases at V and 2 bases at J, with 11 bases between. The germline V gene has CDR1 MGHDK and CDR2 SYGVNS. CDR3 length: 12 residues. The CDR3 protein is CANRSGQETQYF. The CDR3 DNA sequence: TGTGCCAACCGCAGCGGACAAGAGACCCAGTACTTC.